This T cell receptor beta chain was documented in a study of shared clonotypes between healthy human individuals. Findings and limits, study-wide: Larger estimated richness was generally recorded for naive subsets relative to memory subsets.

With regard to this clone: Its cognate antigen is unknown.

Donors comprised healthy HIV-negative adults lacking recent acute infections or vaccinations. Germline CDR1 SGDLS, CDR2 YYNGEE. The CDR3 consists of 15 residues. Trimming removed 3 bases from V and 4 bases from J; junction bases left unmatched: 8. The protocol was immunoSEQ multiplex PCR, while the TCRdb copy is restricted to in-frame clones and leaves out a portion. The profile shows 2,500,000 or so clones, 93% of them singletons. This TCR was recovered from a man younger than 30 in good health. Some clones in this sample may be carry-over from other donors' samples. The chain has TRBV9 and TRBJ2-3, with TRBD2 matching 7 bases. Sequenced material: naive CD4+ T cells from PBMCs. Described subset: CD45RA+ positively selected. The CDR3 reads CASSGRVGLPDTQYF. In nucleotides, the CDR3 is TGTGCCAGCAGCGGGAGGGTGGGACTACCAGATACGCAGTATTTT. Variable domain in full (rest from reference TRBV9 and TRBJ2-3): DSGVTQTPKHLITATGQRVTLRCSPRSGDLSVYWYQQSLDQGLQFLIQYYNGEERAKGNILERFSAQQFPDLHSELNLSSLELGDSALYFCASSGRVGLPDTQYFGPGTRLTVL.